These 16 T cell receptor beta chains were sequenced from one sample in a study of identical twins. Each CDR3 protein is one row after TCRdb ran MiXCR on the 5' RACE reads. The sample has about 500,000 distinct CDR3 sequences; 14% are singletons. These same data were also listed under a study on yellow fever vaccine responses in identical twins.

Sequenced material: CD4+ T cells sorted from blood. The receptor source for this set is a young woman in good health.

The V call is TRBV20-1, the J call TRBJ2-5, with TRBD1 matching 9 bases. Trimming took 5 bases from V and 2 from J; bases not matched to a gene: 9. In germline, CDR1 is DFQATT, CDR2 SNEGSKA (reference sequence). This CDR3 contains 15 residues. This chain's CDR3 is CSALGQGRGQETQYF. CDR3 in DNA: TGCAGTGCTCTAGGACAGGGGAGGGGGCAAGAGACCCAGTACTTC.

The V gene is TRBV19, the J gene TRBJ2-2; 7 bases fit TRBD1. Germline CDR1 LNHDA, CDR2 SQIVND (reference sequence). The CDR3 has 13 amino acids. Trimming took 6 bases from V and 10 from J; bases not matched to a gene: 8. The CDR3 sequence is CASRKTGVAELFF. The CDR3 DNA reads as TGTGCCAGTAGGAAAACAGGGGTGGCGGAGCTGTTTTTT.

CDR3 coding DNA: TGCAGTGCCGGGGCGGGATCGAGTGTAACCCGGGAGACCCAGTACTTC. Translated, it gives CSAGAGSSVTRETQYF. The chain joins TRBV20-1 to TRBJ2-5, with D possibly being TRBD2 (6 bases). V gave up 6 bases and J gave up 5 bases, with 25 bases separating them. This CDR3 comprises 16 residues. CDR1 and CDR2 from the germline V gene are DFQATT and SNEGSKA (reference sequence).

This chain joins TRBV28 and TRBJ1-5; tentatively, D is TRBD1 (5 bases). The CDR3 extends over 12 amino acids. Per the germline V gene, CDR1 is MDHEN and CDR2 is SYDVKM. V dropped 11 bases and J dropped 0 bases, with 8 bases sitting between them. The CDR3 region has the DNA TGTGCCTCTGGGGCTAGCAATCAGCCCCAGCATTTT. Translating it yields CASGASNQPQHF.

The chain has TRBV6-2 or TRBV6-3 and TRBJ2-3; maybe TRBD1 (6 bases). The CDR3 totals 19 residues. Germline values: CDR1 MNHEY, CDR2 SVGEGT. Trimming shortened V by 2 bases and J by 0 bases, and 21 bases separated the two germline ends. Here the CDR3 reads CASSYSSPRTAYSTDTQYF. The DNA of the CDR3 is TGTGCCAGCAGTTACAGTTCGCCACGGACAGCCTACAGCACAGATACGCAGTATTTT.

The chain joins TRBV7-3 to TRBJ1-2, with 10 bases aligning to TRBD1. CDR1 is SGHTA and CDR2 is FQGTGA in the germline V gene. This CDR3 has 15 residues. Trimming removed 0 bases from V and 7 bases from J; junction bases left unmatched: 5. For the CDR3, the DNA is TGTGCCAGCAGCTTAACCGGGACAGGGGTCGGTGGCTACACCTTC. This gives the protein CASSLTGTGVGGYTF.

This clonotype appeared many times. The chain recombines TRBV4-3 with TRBJ2-7; 7 bases align to TRBD2. Germline V gene sequence: CDR1 LGHNA, CDR2 YSLEER. J gave up 1 base and V 1 base, and 1 base lay outside the gene matches. The CDR3 is 14 residues long. CDR3: CASSQGLASYEQYF. Written as DNA, the CDR3 is TGCGCCAGCAGCCAAGGACTAGCATCCTACGAGCAGTACTTC.

The chain has TRBV5-1 and TRBJ2-7; D not certain. The germline V gene encodes CDR1 SGHRS and CDR2 YFSETQ. There are 13 residues in the CDR3. Trimming shortened V by 2 bases and J by 3 bases, and 9 bases separated the two germline ends. CDR3 sequence: CASSFDRDYEQYF. In DNA, the CDR3 is TGCGCCAGCAGCTTCGATAGGGACTACGAGCAGTACTTC.

In its sample, this clonotype was seen a few times. This rearrangement joins TRBV2 to TRBJ2-7, with a possible D match to TRBD2 (8 bases). The germline CDR1 and CDR2 sequences are SNHLY and FYNNEI. The CDR3 length is 15 residues. Deletions cut 6 bases from V and 6 bases from J, with 21 bases between. The CDR3: CASRGLGTAEFEQYF. CDR3 coding DNA: TGTGCCAGCAGGGGACTAGGGACAGCGGAATTCGAGCAGTACTTC. Variable domain in full (rest from reference TRBV2 and TRBJ2-7): EPEVTQTPSHQVTQMGQEVILRCVPISNHLYFYWYRQILGQKVEFLVSFYNNEISEKSEIFDDQFSVERPDGSNFTLKIRSTKLEDSAMYFCASRGLGTAEFEQYFGPGTRLTVT.

V is TRBV4-1 and J is TRBJ2-2; D remains unclear. CDR1 is MGHRA, CDR2 YSYEKL, per germline. The CDR3 extends over 15 amino acids. V lost 0 bases and J lost 4, with 9 bases in between. The chain's CDR3 is CASSQEATITGELFF. The CDR3 DNA reads as TGCGCCAGCAGCCAAGAGGCAACCATCACCGGGGAGCTGTTTTTT.

This clonotype was observed a handful of times. The chain has TRBV2 and TRBJ1-1, with D possibly being TRBD1 (6 bases). V lost 3 bases and J lost 7, with 12 bases in between. Germline values: CDR1 SNHLY, CDR2 FYNNEI. CDR3 length: 13 residues. The CDR3 bases are TGTGCCAGCAGTGAGCAGGGGCGAGGTGAAGCTTTCTTT. This encodes CASSEQGRGEAFF.

V usage is TRBV12-3 or TRBV12-4 and J usage is TRBJ2-7; the D gene could be TRBD1 or TRBD2 (5 bases each). V was pared by 4 bases and J by 2 bases, with 12 bases between. This CDR3 region has 14 residues. CDR3 coding DNA: TGTGCCAGCAGTTCCCGGGACCCCCCCTACGAGCAGTACTTC. Protein product: CASSSRDPPYEQYF.

This clonotype was seen repeatedly, ten times or more. The chain couples TRBV2 to TRBJ2-7; 7 bases are a match to TRBD1. This CDR3 spans 15 amino acids. V was clipped by 1 base and J by 3 bases; unmatched bases: 6. Germline CDR1 reads SNHLY; CDR2 reads FYNNEI. As DNA, the CDR3 is TGTGCCAGCAGTGAAGGACAGGGTCCCTACTACGAGCAGTACTTC. It codes for CASSEGQGPYYEQYF.

This clonotype was seen only a few times. This rearrangement joins TRBV5-6 to TRBJ1-2; TRBD1 matches at 8 bases. The V segment lost 5 bases and the J segment 5 bases; nucleotides outside the gene matches: 2. CDR3 length equals 12 residues. The germline gives CDR1 SGHDT, CDR2 YYEEEE. CDR3 sequence: CASRDRAYGYTF. In nucleotides, the CDR3 is TGTGCCAGCAGGGACAGGGCTTATGGCTACACCTTC.

In this sample, this clonotype turned up many times. The chain couples TRBV11-2 to TRBJ2-2; possibly TRBD1 for D (8 bases). The CDR3 extends over 18 amino acids. Trimming left V 1 base short and J 4 bases short, with 19 bases between. Germline assignment: CDR1 SGHAT and CDR2 FQNNGV. The chain's CDR3 is CASSLVARSGTGTGELFF. The CDR3 DNA sequence: TGTGCCAGCAGCTTAGTTGCTCGGAGCGGGACAGGCACCGGGGAGCTGTTTTTT.

The chain combines TRBV11-2 with TRBJ2-2; D ambiguous. V lost 5 bases and J lost 6, with 10 bases in between. The CDR3 contains 13 residues. In germline, CDR1 is SGHAT, CDR2 FQNNGV. This CDR3 reads CASSPTSAGELFF. CDR3 nucleotide sequence: TGTGCCAGCAGCCCTACCTCTGCCGGGGAGCTGTTTTTT. Using reference TRBV11-2 and TRBJ2-2 for the parts outside the CDR3, the full variable domain is EAGVAQSPRYKIIEKRQSVAFWCNPISGHATLYWYQQILGQGPKLLIQFQNNGVVDDSQLPKDRFSAERLKGVDSTLKIQPAKLEDSAVYLCASSPTSAGELFFGEGSRLTVL.